A selection of T cell receptor beta chains follows, all from one sample in a study of identical twins. TCRdb passed the 5' RACE reads through MiXCR, listing each CDR3 protein once. The table lists over 500,000 distinct CDR3 sequences, 22% of them singletons. These data also formed part of another study, on T cells expressing NK-cell markers.

Input material: CD4+ T cells sorted from blood. Receptors originate from a young woman in good health. Each CDR3 is given without its conserved first and last residue. Not every row has a clone size; where given, it reads once, few, many or a size class.

J	V	length	size	CDR3
TRBJ2-1	TRBV27	14	.	ASSSPTSGREREQF
TRBJ2-5	TRBV7-8	13	.	ASSSGLAGQETQY
TRBJ2-1	TRBV7-2	12	.	ASSPRTSKSEQF
TRBJ2-1	TRBV6-2/TRBV6-3	12	.	ASRTPQGYNEQF
TRBJ2-5	TRBV10-2	12	few	ASSELGSQETQY
TRBJ2-7	TRBV29-1	10	few	SVSEFGGEQY
TRBJ2-7	TRBV7-2	14	few	ASRKGGTGGVYEQY
TRBJ2-7	TRBV6-5	12	.	ASSYSVAAGGRY
TRBJ2-3	TRBV4-2	13	.	ASSQARGQPDTQY
TRBJ2-7	TRBV6-1	11	few	ASKASGTYEQY
TRBJ2-7	TRBV3-1	11	.	ASSQGTTYEQY
TRBJ2-1	TRBV3-1	13	.	ASSLGTSGSLEQF
TRBJ2-1	TRBV7-8	10	.	ASSGIYNEQF
TRBJ2-7	TRBV7-6	12	few	ASSPEGGTYEQY
TRBJ2-1	TRBV10-3	9	.	AISGAFEQF